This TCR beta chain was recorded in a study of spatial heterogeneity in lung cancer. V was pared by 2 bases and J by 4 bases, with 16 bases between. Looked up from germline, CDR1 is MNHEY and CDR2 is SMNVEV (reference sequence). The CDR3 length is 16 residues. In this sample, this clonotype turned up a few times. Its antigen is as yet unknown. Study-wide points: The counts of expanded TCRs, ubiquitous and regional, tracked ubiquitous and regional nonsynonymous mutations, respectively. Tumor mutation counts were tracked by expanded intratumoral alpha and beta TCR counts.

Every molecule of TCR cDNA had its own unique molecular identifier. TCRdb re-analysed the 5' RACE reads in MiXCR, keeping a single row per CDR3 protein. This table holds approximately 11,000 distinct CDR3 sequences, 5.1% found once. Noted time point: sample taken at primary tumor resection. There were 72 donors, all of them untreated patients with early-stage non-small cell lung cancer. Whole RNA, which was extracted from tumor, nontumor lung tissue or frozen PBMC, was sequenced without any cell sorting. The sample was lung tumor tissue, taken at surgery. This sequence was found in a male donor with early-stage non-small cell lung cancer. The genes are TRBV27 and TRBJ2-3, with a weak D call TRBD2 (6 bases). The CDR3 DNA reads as TGTGCCAGCAGTTTAAACTCCAGACTAGGGGCAGATACGCAGTATTTT. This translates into CASSLNSRLGADTQYF.